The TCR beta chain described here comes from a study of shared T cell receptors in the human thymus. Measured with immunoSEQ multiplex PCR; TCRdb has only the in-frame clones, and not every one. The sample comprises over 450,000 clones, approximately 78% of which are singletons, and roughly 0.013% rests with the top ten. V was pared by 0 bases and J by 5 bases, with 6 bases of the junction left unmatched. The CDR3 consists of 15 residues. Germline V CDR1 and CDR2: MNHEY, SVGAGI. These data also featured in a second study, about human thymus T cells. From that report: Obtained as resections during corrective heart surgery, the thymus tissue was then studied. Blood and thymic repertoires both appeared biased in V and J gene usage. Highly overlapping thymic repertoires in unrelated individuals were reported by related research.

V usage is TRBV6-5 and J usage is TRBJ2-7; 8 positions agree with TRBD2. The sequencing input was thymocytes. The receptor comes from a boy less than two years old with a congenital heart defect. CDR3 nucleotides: TGTGCCAGCAGTTACTCGGGGACTAGTGGTAACGAGCAGTACTTC. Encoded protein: CASSYSGTSGNEQYF.